The present TCR beta chain was sequenced within a study of Tregs in tolerant kidney transplant recipients. At the level of the study: Related graft donors supplied nonmyeloablative bone marrow transplants, and mixed chimerism was transient.

Concerning this clone itself: Its antigen is unidentified.

Assay: immunoSEQ multiplex PCR; the TCRdb copy retains only in-frame clones and omits some. The table has about 77,000 clones, approximately 98% seen once; the top ten hold around 0.58%. General study results and limits: In tolerant patients, donor-specific Tregs outgrew total Tregs, suggesting antigen-driven expansion. Changing PCR primers prevented nucleotide comparison between some patients' samples.

The material was CD4+ T cells from blood, obtained before the transplant. This TCR was sampled from a human donor who received a combined kidney and bone marrow transplant.

CDR3 nucleotides: TGTGCCCTTTCAGGGGGCCTCACTGAAGCTTTCTTT. As protein: CALSGGLTEAFF. The gene calls are TRBV30 and TRBJ1-1; 8 bases are shared with TRBD1. This CDR3 has 12 amino acids. Trimming removed 8 bases from V and 4 bases from J; junction bases left unmatched: 6. Germline CDR1 GTSNPN, CDR2 SVGIG (reference sequence).